This T cell receptor beta chain was sequenced in a study of T-cell memory formation after mild COVID-19. Details on this clonotype: Its antigen is as yet unknown.

Constant-segment primers were used for 5'RACE, and the resulting TCR alpha and TCR beta cDNA libraries carried sample barcodes and UMIs. TCRdb reprocessed the 5' RACE reads with MiXCR, giving one entry per CDR3 protein. The sample lists 150,000 or so distinct CDR3 sequences, about 15% occurring once. Study findings and constraints: Day 15 to 85 contractors were CD4/CD8 balanced; later expanders leaned CD4+. Some clones that responded were present in memory (sampled pre-infection), which suggests cross-reactive memory joined. Nothing showed for sure that second-wave clones peaking on day 37 were SARS-CoV-2 specific.

The junction had 7 bases not matched to a gene; V was cut back by 8 bases and J by 5 bases. CDR3 length equals 13 residues. Germline V gene lookup returns CDR1 MNHEY and CDR2 SVGAGI. The gene calls are TRBV6-5 and TRBJ2-5; 8 nucleotides agree with TRBD2. Sample: PBMCs or a T cell subset sorted from them (not recorded which). The TCR comes from an adult woman who had mild COVID-19 (a few samples of this study predate the infection). Cell type and time point are not known. CDR3 loop: CASRAGGVETQYF. The CDR3, as DNA: TGTGCCAGCCGTGCGGGGGGCGTGGAGACCCAGTACTTC.